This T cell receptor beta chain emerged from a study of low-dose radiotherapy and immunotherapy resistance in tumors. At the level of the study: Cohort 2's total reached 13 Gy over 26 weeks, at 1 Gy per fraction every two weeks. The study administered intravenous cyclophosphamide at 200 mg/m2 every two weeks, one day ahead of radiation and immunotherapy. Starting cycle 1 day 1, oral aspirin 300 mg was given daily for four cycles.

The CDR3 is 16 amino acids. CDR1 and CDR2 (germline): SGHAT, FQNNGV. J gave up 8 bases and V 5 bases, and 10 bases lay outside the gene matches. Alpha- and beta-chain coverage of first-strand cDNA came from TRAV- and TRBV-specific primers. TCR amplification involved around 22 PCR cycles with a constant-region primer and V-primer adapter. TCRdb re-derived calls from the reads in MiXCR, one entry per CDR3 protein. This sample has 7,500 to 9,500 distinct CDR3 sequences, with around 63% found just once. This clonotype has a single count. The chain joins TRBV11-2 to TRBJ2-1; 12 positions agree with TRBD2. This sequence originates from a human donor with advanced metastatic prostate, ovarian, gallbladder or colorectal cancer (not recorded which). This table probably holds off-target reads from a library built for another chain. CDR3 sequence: CASSLPASGGAYEQFF. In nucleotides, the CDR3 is TGTGCCAGCAGCCTACCGGCTAGCGGGGGGGCCTATGAGCAGTTCTTC.